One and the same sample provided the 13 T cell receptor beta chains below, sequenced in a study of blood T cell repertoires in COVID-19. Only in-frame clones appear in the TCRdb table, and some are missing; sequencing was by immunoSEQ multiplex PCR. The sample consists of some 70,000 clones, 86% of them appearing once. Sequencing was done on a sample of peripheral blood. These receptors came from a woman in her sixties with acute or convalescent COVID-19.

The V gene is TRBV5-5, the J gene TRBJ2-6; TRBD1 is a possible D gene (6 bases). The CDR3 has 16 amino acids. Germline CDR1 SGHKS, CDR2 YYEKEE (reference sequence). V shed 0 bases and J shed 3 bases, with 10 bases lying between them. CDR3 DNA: TGTGCCAGCAGCTTGGTAGGGGGTAGTGGGGCCAACGTCCTGACTTTC. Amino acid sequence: CASSLVGGSGANVLTF.

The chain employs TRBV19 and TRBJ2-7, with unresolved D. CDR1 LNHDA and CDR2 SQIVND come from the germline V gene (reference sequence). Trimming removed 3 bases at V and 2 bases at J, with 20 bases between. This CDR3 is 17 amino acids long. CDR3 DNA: TGTGCCAGTAGTATGGATGGCGCAGGTCAAATCACCTACGAGCAGTACTTC. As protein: CASSMDGAGQITYEQYF.

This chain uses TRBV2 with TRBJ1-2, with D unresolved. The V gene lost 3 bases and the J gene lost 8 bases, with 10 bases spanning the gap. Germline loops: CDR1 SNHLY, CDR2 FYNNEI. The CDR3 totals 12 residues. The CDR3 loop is CASSENRRGYTF. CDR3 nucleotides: TGTGCCAGCAGTGAGAACAGAAGAGGCTACACCTTC. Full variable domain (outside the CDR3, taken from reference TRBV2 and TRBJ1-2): EPEVTQTPSHQVTQMGQEVILRCVPISNHLYFYWYRQILGQKVEFLVSFYNNEISEKSEIFDDQFSVERPDGSNFTLKIRSTKLEDSAMYFCASSENRRGYTFGSGTRLTVV.

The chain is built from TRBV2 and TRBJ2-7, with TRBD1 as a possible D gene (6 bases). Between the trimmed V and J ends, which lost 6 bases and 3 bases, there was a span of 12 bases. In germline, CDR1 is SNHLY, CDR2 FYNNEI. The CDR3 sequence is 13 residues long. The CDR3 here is CASSKDRLYEQYF. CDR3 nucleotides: TGTGCCAGCAGCAAGGACAGACTCTACGAGCAGTACTTC.

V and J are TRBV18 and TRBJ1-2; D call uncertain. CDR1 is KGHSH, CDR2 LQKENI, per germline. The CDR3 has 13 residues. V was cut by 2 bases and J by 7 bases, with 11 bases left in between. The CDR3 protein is CASSPFREAGYTF. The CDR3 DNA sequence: TGTGCCAGCTCACCATTTCGAGAAGCTGGCTACACCTTC.

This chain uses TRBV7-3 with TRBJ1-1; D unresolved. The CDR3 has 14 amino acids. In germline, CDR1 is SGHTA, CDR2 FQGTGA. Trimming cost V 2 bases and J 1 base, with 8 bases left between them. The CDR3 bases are TGTGCCAGCAGCTTAGGTTTCGGGAACACTGAAGCTTTCTTT. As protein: CASSLGFGNTEAFF.

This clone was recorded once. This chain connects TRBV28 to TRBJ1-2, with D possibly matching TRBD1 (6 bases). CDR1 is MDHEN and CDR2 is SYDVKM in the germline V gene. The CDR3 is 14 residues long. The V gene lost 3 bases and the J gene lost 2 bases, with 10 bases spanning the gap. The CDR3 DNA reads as TGTGCCAGCAGTTTCCCCCAGGGGAACTATGGCTACACCTTC. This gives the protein CASSFPQGNYGYTF.

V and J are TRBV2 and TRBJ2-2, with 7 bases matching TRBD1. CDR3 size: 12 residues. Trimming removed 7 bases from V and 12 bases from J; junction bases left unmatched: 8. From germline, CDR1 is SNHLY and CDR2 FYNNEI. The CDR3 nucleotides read TGTGCCAGCACCGAAGACAGGGCTAAGCTGTTTTTT. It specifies CASTEDRAKLFF.

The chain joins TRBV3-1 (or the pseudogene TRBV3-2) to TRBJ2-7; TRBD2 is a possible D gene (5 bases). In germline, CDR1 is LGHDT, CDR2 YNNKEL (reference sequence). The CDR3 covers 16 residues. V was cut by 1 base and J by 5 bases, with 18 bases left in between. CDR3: CASSQAVPPTGNEQYF. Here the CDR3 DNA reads TGTGCCAGCAGCCAAGCAGTACCCCCCACGGGAAACGAGCAGTACTTC.

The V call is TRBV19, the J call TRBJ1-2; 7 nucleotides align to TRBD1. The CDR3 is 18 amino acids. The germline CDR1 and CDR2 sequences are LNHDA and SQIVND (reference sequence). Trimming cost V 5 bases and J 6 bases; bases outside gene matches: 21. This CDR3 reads CASSPYAGTATSWHGYTF. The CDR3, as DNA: TGTGCCAGTAGTCCCTACGCCGGGACAGCGACCAGTTGGCATGGCTACACCTTC.

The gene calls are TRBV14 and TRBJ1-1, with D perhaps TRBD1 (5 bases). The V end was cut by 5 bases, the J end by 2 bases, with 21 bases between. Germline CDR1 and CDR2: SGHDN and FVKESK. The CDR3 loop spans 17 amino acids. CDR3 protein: CASSNDSPKVINTEAFF. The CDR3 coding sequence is TGTGCCAGCAGCAACGACAGCCCAAAGGTAATCAACACTGAAGCTTTCTTT.

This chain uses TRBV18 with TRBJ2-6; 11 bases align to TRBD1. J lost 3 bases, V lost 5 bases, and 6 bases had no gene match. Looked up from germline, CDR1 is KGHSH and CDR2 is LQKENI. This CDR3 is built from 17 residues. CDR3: CASSIRTGGVGANVLTF. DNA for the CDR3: TGTGCCAGCTCAATACGGACAGGGGGCGTTGGGGCCAACGTCCTGACTTTC. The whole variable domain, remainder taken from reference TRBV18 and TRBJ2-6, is NAGVMQNPRHLVRRRGQEARLRCSPMKGHSHVYWYRQLPEEGLKFMVYLQKENIIDESGMPKERFSAEFPKEGPSILRIQQVVRGDSAAYFCASSIRTGGVGANVLTFGAGSRLTVL.

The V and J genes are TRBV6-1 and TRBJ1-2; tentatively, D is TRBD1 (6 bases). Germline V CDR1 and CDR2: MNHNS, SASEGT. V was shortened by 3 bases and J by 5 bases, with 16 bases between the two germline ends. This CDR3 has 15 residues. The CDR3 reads CASSELGTLAYGYTF. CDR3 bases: TGTGCCAGCAGTGAGTTAGGGACACTGGCTTATGGCTACACCTTC.